These 26 T cell receptor beta chains originate from one sample sequenced in a study of post-analysis software for immune sequencing data. Study-wide findings and caveats: Patients had higher frequencies than controls of roughly 5 TRBV segments, including TRBV5-6, TRBV5-1 and TRBV20-1.

Unique molecular identifiers were built into the TCR beta cDNA libraries. One entry per CDR3 protein, called by TCRdb with MiXCR from the PCR reads. Altogether 400,000 to 500,000 distinct CDR3 sequences are present, 39% being singletons, with the ten largest covering less than 10%. Their recognized antigens are unknown. Sequencing input: blood. All receptors come from a girl aged 2-10 years with multiple sclerosis.

The chain uses TRBV4-2 and TRBJ2-3; TRBD2 matches at 8 bases. The CDR3 extends over 15 amino acids. Germline V lookup: CDR1 LGHNA, CDR2 YNFKEQ. The V segment lost 0 bases and the J segment 4 bases; nucleotides outside the gene matches: 3. As DNA, the CDR3 is TGTGCCAGCAGCCAAGATGCGGGGGGCCCAGATACGCAGTATTTT. Protein sequence: CASSQDAGGPDTQYF.

The rearrangement uses TRBV5-1 and TRBJ2-1; perhaps TRBD2 as D (5 bases). CDR3 length: 16 residues. The germline CDR1 and CDR2 sequences are SGHRS and YFSETQ. V gave up 0 bases and J gave up 12 bases, with 22 bases separating them. The CDR3 sequence is CASSLGASGPTLGQFF. The CDR3 DNA reads as TGCGCCAGCAGCTTGGGGGCCAGCGGACCTACGTTAGGGCAGTTCTTC.

This clonotype came up a few times. The chain is built from TRBV28 and TRBJ2-6; D might be TRBD1 (6 bases). Trimming took 6 bases from V and 0 from J, leaving 12 bases between them. The CDR3 runs to 16 residues. Germline V CDR1 and CDR2: MDHEN, SYDVKM. Here the CDR3 reads CASSRGPPSGANVLTF. CDR3 nucleotide sequence: TGTGCCAGCAGCAGGGGCCCCCCCTCTGGGGCCAACGTCCTGACTTTC.

The table lists this clonotype with a count of one. V gene TRBV28 combines with J gene TRBJ1-5; D is uncertain. Germline V CDR1 and CDR2: MDHEN, SYDVKM. The CDR3 is made up of 12 amino acids. Deletions cut 6 bases from V and 7 bases from J, with 10 bases between. CDR3 bases: TGTGCCAGCAGACAAGGAGGCCAGCCCCAGCATTTT. This sequence encodes CASRQGGQPQHF.

This clonotype has at least ten counts. The J gene is TRBJ2-7, the V gene TRBV20-1; 9 positions agree with TRBD1. The CDR3 covers 13 residues. The junction had 6 bases not matched to a gene; V was cut back by 6 bases and J by 3 bases. Germline-derived CDR1 and CDR2 are DFQATT and SNEGSKA (reference sequence). DNA of the CDR3: TGCAGTGCGCCTCGACAGGGGGTCTACGAGCAGTACTTC. It codes for CSAPRQGVYEQYF.

This clonotype has a handful of counts. The chain couples TRBV29-1 to TRBJ1-5; tentatively, D is TRBD1 (5 bases). The CDR3 sequence is 13 residues long. The V gene lost 4 bases and the J gene lost 1 base, with 8 bases spanning the gap. Germline loops: CDR1 SQVTM, CDR2 ANQGSEA. In nucleotides, the CDR3 is TGCAGCGTTGGGGAGGGGAGCAATCAGCCCCAGCATTTT. Its protein product is CSVGEGSNQPQHF.

The chain has TRBV28 and TRBJ1-2, with unresolved D. Germline V gene data show CDR1 as MDHEN and CDR2 as SYDVKM. V lost 8 bases and J 0 bases, leaving 13 bases between the germline ends. The CDR3 runs 14 residues. The CDR3 sequence is CASLRTATNYGYTF. DNA for the CDR3: TGTGCCAGCCTCCGGACCGCAACTAACTATGGCTACACCTTC.

V and J are TRBV3-1 and TRBJ1-4; TRBD1 agrees at 7 bases. CDR1 and CDR2 (germline): LGHDT, YNNKEL (reference sequence). Trimming at V came to 4 bases and at J to 9 bases, leaving 11 bases not matched to a gene. The CDR3 length is 15 residues. This CDR3 reads CASSPTGEERKKLFF. The CDR3 region has the DNA TGTGCCAGCAGCCCCACAGGGGAAGAAAGAAAAAAACTGTTTTTT.

This clonotype was counted only a few times. The chain couples TRBV6-5 to TRBJ2-7; possible D gene TRBD1, 6 bases. The V and J ends lost 5 bases and 5 bases respectively, with 13 bases between them. Germline loops: CDR1 MNHEY, CDR2 SVGAGI. The CDR3 has 13 amino acids. The CDR3 DNA reads TGTGCCAGCAGTCCCACAGGGTCCAACGAGCAGTACTTC. The encoded protein is CASSPTGSNEQYF.

V and J are TRBV12-3 or TRBV12-4 and TRBJ1-2, with D tentatively TRBD1 (6 bases). The CDR3 consists of 15 residues. Trimming pared 3 bases from V and 5 bases from J, leaving 16 bases between. In nucleotides, the CDR3 is TGTGCCAGCAGTTTGGGGGCTTTCGTGGAGTATGGCTACACCTTC. Translation gives CASSLGAFVEYGYTF.

The V call is TRBV28, the J call TRBJ2-1; either TRBD1 or TRBD2 may supply D (5 bases each). The V end lost 3 bases, the J end lost 7 bases, and 13 bases lay between the germline ends. There are 14 residues in the CDR3. Germline loops: CDR1 MDHEN, CDR2 SYDVKM. Here the CDR3 DNA reads TGTGCCAGCAGTTTGACGGGACGGGGTAATGAGCAGTTCTTC. The encoded protein is CASSLTGRGNEQFF.

This clonotype was recorded a few times. The J gene is TRBJ2-1, the V gene TRBV20-1, with 14 bases aligning to TRBD2. CDR1 and CDR2 from the germline V gene are DFQATT and SNEGSKA (reference sequence). Germline trimming cut 0 bases from V and 4 bases from J; bases unmatched to any gene: 8. CDR3 length: 18 amino acids. The CDR3: CSARDAGTSGSRYNEQFF. As DNA, the CDR3 is TGCAGTGCTAGAGATGCCGGGACTAGCGGGAGTCGTTACAATGAGCAGTTCTTC.

The V call is TRBV5-1, the J call TRBJ2-1; TRBD2 matches at 9 bases. Losses at the gene ends were 1 base for V and 6 bases for J; bases not matched to a gene: 17. Germline V gives CDR1 SGHRS, CDR2 YFSETQ. The CDR3 is 19 amino acids. The CDR3 sequence is CASSLKNRGSGGPFNEQFF. CDR3 nucleotide sequence: TGCGCCAGCAGCTTGAAGAACCGAGGTAGCGGGGGCCCCTTCAATGAGCAGTTCTTC.

This clonotype was seen a few times. The chain joins TRBV7-2 to TRBJ2-7, with 9 nucleotides matching TRBD1. Looked up from germline, CDR1 is SGHTA and CDR2 is FQGNSA. The CDR3 length is 14 residues. V trimming: 8 bases; J trimming: 4 bases; junction bases outside the gene matches: 9. CDR3 nucleotide sequence: TGTGCCAGCCAGGGCGGGGACAGGGTTTACGAGCAGTACTTC. Its protein is CASQGGDRVYEQYF.

As DNA, the CDR3 is TGCAGTGCTACCCACGGGGGCTCGGCTGGCTACACCTTC. Protein: CSATHGGSAGYTF. This chain connects TRBV20-1 to TRBJ1-2; maybe TRBD1 (6 bases). The CDR3 covers 13 residues. The germline V and J ends were trimmed by 4 bases and 7 bases, with 16 bases remaining between them. Germline values: CDR1 DFQATT, CDR2 SNEGSKA (reference sequence).

In the case of this clonotype: Its ends do not fully match the called genes, so a read error is possible. J is TRBJ2-3 and V is TRBV7-9, with D maybe TRBD1 (5 bases). The length of the CDR3 is 15 residues. Germline V gene data show CDR1 as SEHNR and CDR2 as FQNEAQ (reference sequence). The CDR3 region has the DNA TGTGCCGGCAGCTCGGAGTGGGGCGGCACAGATACGCAGTATTTT. Residues: CAGSSEWGGTDTQYF.

This chain connects TRBV12-3 or TRBV12-4 to TRBJ1-2; possible D gene TRBD1, 5 bases. Deletions cut 6 bases from V and 6 bases from J, with 17 bases between. The CDR3 contains 14 residues. As DNA, the CDR3 is TGTGCCAGCAGCCCCTCCCGGAAGGGGAATGGCTACACCTTC. This encodes CASSPSRKGNGYTF.

CDR3 residues: CSVERRSGSPLYNEQFF. DNA of the CDR3: TGCAGCGTTGAGCGCAGAAGCGGGAGCCCCCTTTACAATGAGCAGTTCTTC. The chain joins TRBV29-1 to TRBJ2-1, with 8 bases aligning to TRBD2. This CDR3 is built from 17 residues. Trimming at V came to 3 bases and at J to 4 bases, leaving 14 bases not matched to a gene. The germline CDR1 and CDR2 sequences are SQVTM and ANQGSEA.

The genes are TRBV20-1 and TRBJ2-7, with D perhaps matching TRBD2 (5 bases). Germline V CDR1 and CDR2: DFQATT, SNEGSKA (reference sequence). With 6 bases removed from V and 0 bases from J, the gap between germline ends came to 12 bases. This CDR3 contains 13 residues. The CDR3 here is CSAVARSSYEQYF. The CDR3 DNA follows: TGCAGTGCAGTAGCGAGGAGCTCCTACGAGCAGTACTTC.

The chain recombines TRBV28 with TRBJ2-7, with 7 nucleotides matching TRBD1. Trimming cost V 1 base and J 1 base; bases outside gene matches: 7. This CDR3 has 16 residues. The V gene's germline CDR1 is MDHEN and CDR2 SYDVKM. As DNA, the CDR3 is TGTGCCAGCAGTTTATCGCTCCGACAGGGTTCCTACGAGCAGTACTTC. Amino acids: CASSLSLRQGSYEQYF.

This sequence joins TRBV18 and TRBJ2-1, with a possible D match to TRBD1 (6 bases). V was clipped by 3 bases and J by 0 bases, with 9 bases between them. The CDR3 runs 15 residues. CDR1 and CDR2 (germline): KGHSH, LQKENI. CDR3 region: CASSPGTRSYNEQFF. The CDR3 nucleotides read TGTGCCAGCTCACCCGGGACACGCTCCTACAATGAGCAGTTCTTC.

This sequence joins TRBV9 and TRBJ2-4; D is possibly TRBD1 (6 bases). In germline, CDR1 is SGDLS, CDR2 YYNGEE. The CDR3 length is 15 residues. V lost 4 bases, J lost 1 base, and 12 bases lay in between. CDR3 region: CASSISGAAKNIQYF. The CDR3 region has the DNA TGTGCCAGCAGCATTTCAGGGGCTGCCAAAAACATTCAGTACTTC.

As for this clonotype: The junction does not match germline at one end; this may be a read error. The chain uses TRBV7-9 and TRBJ2-1; D gene uncertain. The CDR3 sequence is 13 residues long. The V gene's germline CDR1 is SEHNR and CDR2 FQNEAQ (reference sequence). The CDR3 DNA reads TGTGCCAGCAGCCCAACTACATACAGTGAGCAGTTCTTC. It yields the protein CASSPTTYSEQFF.

The chain is built from TRBV2 and TRBJ2-1; D uncertain. V lost 2 bases and J 12 bases, leaving 11 bases between the germline ends. The germline gives CDR1 SNHLY, CDR2 FYNNEI. CDR3 length: 12 residues. DNA for the CDR3: TGTGCCAGCAGTGAACCCCCCCTCGGGCAGTTCTTC. Its translation is CASSEPPLGQFF.

This clonotype turned up a few times. CDR3 DNA: TGTGCCAGCAGCTGGCGCGGACAGAGAGACAATGAGCAGTTCTTC. It specifies CASSWRGQRDNEQFF. The chain carries TRBV11-2 and TRBJ2-1; possible D gene TRBD1, 6 bases. The V gene lost 4 bases and the J gene lost 5 bases, with 15 bases spanning the gap. In germline, CDR1 is SGHAT, CDR2 FQNNGV. This CDR3 spans 15 amino acids.

The rearrangement uses TRBV7-2 and TRBJ2-7, with D perhaps matching TRBD2 (5 bases). Germline CDR1 SGHTA, CDR2 FQGNSA. The CDR3 is made up of 17 amino acids. V was trimmed by 2 bases and J by 2 bases, leaving 19 bases between them. As DNA, the CDR3 is TGTGCCAGCAGCTTAAGGAGTCTAGCTGCCGGGCCCTACGAGCAGTACTTC. This encodes CASSLRSLAAGPYEQYF.